Following are 31 T cell receptor beta chains from one sample sequenced in a study of T cells in Graves' hyperthyroidism and ophthalmopathy. TCR beta CDR3 region amplification was performed from RNA transcripts. With the HTBI primer set, the TCR CDR3 went through a first round of RT-PCR. A single record per CDR3 protein comes from TCRdb applying MiXCR to the multiplex PCR reads. The data contain hundreds of thousands of distinct CDR3 sequences, approximately 13% of them singletons. The sample taken for sequencing was blood. The receptors here all came from a woman aged 25 to 45 with Graves' hyperthyroidism that later progressed to Graves' ophthalmopathy.

This clonotype was seen repeatedly, ten times or more. The V call is TRBV19, the J call TRBJ2-7; 8 bases line up with TRBD1. This CDR3 is built from 13 residues. Unmatched junction bases numbered 11, after V lost 8 bases and J lost 8 bases. Per germline, CDR1 LNHDA and CDR2 SQIVND (reference sequence). The CDR3, as DNA: TGTGCCAGTTCCGGGACAGGTAATGGCAAGCAGTACTTC. It is translated as CASSGTGNGKQYF.

CDR3 loop: CASSLDTGHSGNTIYF. The CDR3 bases are TGTGCCAGCAGCTTAGATACGGGACACTCTGGAAACACCATATATTTT. The genes are TRBV7-8 and TRBJ1-3; maybe TRBD1 (6 bases). Germline V gene data show CDR1 as SGHVS and CDR2 as FQNEAQ. This CDR3 comprises 16 residues. The V and J ends lost 1 base and 0 bases respectively, with 10 bases between them.

This clonotype was picked up many times. The rearrangement joins TRBV28 to TRBJ1-1, with TRBD1 identical over 8 bases. Germline V gene lookup returns CDR1 MDHEN and CDR2 SYDVKM. The CDR3 length is 14 residues. Trimming at V came to 2 bases and at J to 7 bases, leaving 6 bases not matched to a gene. Here the CDR3 DNA reads TGTGCCAGCAGTTTAAGGACAGGGTCAGGTGAAGCTTTCTTT. It encodes CASSLRTGSGEAFF. Supplemented by reference TRBV28 and TRBJ1-1, the full variable domain reads DVKVTQSSRYLVKRTGEKVFLECVQDMDHENMFWYRQDPGLGLRLIYFSYDVKMKEKGDIPEGYSVSREKKERFSLILESASTNQTSMYLCASSLRTGSGEAFFGQGTRLTVV.

This clonotype showed up many times. V usage is TRBV6-1 and J usage is TRBJ1-5, with D unclear. The CDR3 length is 15 residues. Deletions cut 4 bases from V and 5 bases from J, with 15 bases between. Germline V gene data show CDR1 as MNHNS and CDR2 as SASEGT. CDR3 in DNA: TGTGCCAGCAGTGGGGGTGGATACAATTATCAGCCCCAGCATTTT. Translation: CASSGGGYNYQPQHF.

Note on this clonotype: This may be a read error, as it is one base from a much larger clone. V is TRBV5-1 and J is TRBJ2-1, with TRBD2 identical over 10 bases. Germline values: CDR1 SGHRS, CDR2 YFSETQ. With V trimmed by 0 bases and J by 11 bases, 8 bases remained unmatched. The CDR3 extends over 15 amino acids. CDR3 coding DNA: TGCGCCAGCAGCTTGGAGTTAGCGGGAGGTGGTAAGCAGTTCTTC. This gives the protein CASSLELAGGGKQFF.

This clonotype was found many times. V gene TRBV7-2 combines with J gene TRBJ1-3, with unresolved D. The CDR3 is 15 amino acids. The V end was cut by 3 bases, the J end by 2 bases, with 11 bases between. The V gene's germline CDR1 is SGHTA and CDR2 FQGNSA. CDR3 sequence reads: CASSLVGSAGNTIYF. The CDR3 nucleotides read TGTGCCAGCAGCTTGGTAGGGAGCGCTGGAAACACCATATATTTT.

Ten or more counts support this clonotype. V is TRBV28 and J is TRBJ2-6; D gene ambiguous. This CDR3 is 15 amino acids long. The V gene's germline CDR1 is MDHEN and CDR2 SYDVKM. V was cut by 5 bases and J by 1 base, with 9 bases left in between. CDR3 nucleotide sequence: TGTGCCAGCAGTGAACACACGTCTGGGGCCAACGTCCTGACTTTC. Its protein product is CASSEHTSGANVLTF.

This clonotype was observed a handful of times. The chain combines TRBV10-3 with TRBJ2-1; TRBD2 matches 12 bases. The CDR3 is 15 amino acids. J lost 6 bases, V lost 7 bases, and 7 bases had no gene match. In germline, CDR1 is ENHRY, CDR2 SYGVKD. The CDR3 loop reads CAINPTSGSLNEQFF. CDR3 nucleotide sequence: TGTGCCATCAACCCGACTAGCGGGAGTCTCAATGAGCAGTTCTTC.

Concerning this clonotype: A much more abundant neighbour one base away suggests this may be a read error. This chain uses TRBV6-1 with TRBJ2-4; D is perhaps TRBD1 (5 bases). Trimming cost V 5 bases and J 0 bases, with 17 bases left between them. Germline values: CDR1 MNHNS, CDR2 SASEGT. The CDR3 consists of 17 residues. The CDR3 region is CASSPPQGSLAKNIQYF. The CDR3 nucleotides are TGTGCCAGCAGTCCCCCCCAGGGCAGCCTAGCCAAAAACATTCAGTACTTC.

Notes on this clonotype: A read error may account for a junction end that differs from germline. This chain uses TRBV29-1 with TRBJ1-1; 8 nucleotides line up with TRBD1. Germline CDR1 reads SQVTM; CDR2 reads ANQGSEA. The CDR3 contains 12 residues. The CDR3 region is CSAEAGGGGAFF. Here the CDR3 DNA reads TGCAGCGCTGAAGCAGGGGGCGGCGGGGCTTTCTTT.

V gene TRBV18 combines with J gene TRBJ1-5, with no clear D. V was shortened by 6 bases and J by 6 bases, with 15 bases between the two germline ends. Germline-derived CDR1 and CDR2 are KGHSH and LQKENI. This CDR3 has 14 amino acids. The CDR3 spells CASSFEEGPQPQHF. For the CDR3, the DNA is TGTGCCAGCTCCTTTGAGGAAGGCCCTCAGCCCCAGCATTTT.

The table lists this clonotype with many counts. V gene TRBV14 combines with J gene TRBJ2-1; no clear D gene. This CDR3 is built from 14 residues. V was shortened by 0 bases and J by 6 bases, with 9 bases between the two germline ends. In germline, CDR1 is SGHDN, CDR2 FVKESK. In nucleotides, the CDR3 is TGTGCCAGCAGCCAAGATCCCGATGCCAATGAGCAGTTCTTC. Translation: CASSQDPDANEQFF.

In its sample, this clonotype was seen many times. The chain employs TRBV29-1 and TRBJ1-2, with 8 positions matching TRBD1. CDR1 SQVTM and CDR2 ANQGSEA come from the germline V gene. The V segment lost 4 bases and the J segment 0 bases; nucleotides outside the gene matches: 4. The CDR3 extends over 14 amino acids. The CDR3 protein is CSVVLTGANYGYTF. Here the CDR3 DNA reads TGCAGCGTTGTTCTGACAGGGGCTAACTATGGCTACACCTTC.

The CDR3 sequence: CASSLYQGRSGYTF. As DNA, the CDR3 is TGTGCCAGCAGTTTATATCAGGGGCGAAGTGGCTACACCTTC. The V and J genes are TRBV27 and TRBJ1-2; TRBD1 is a possible D gene (6 bases). V shed 1 base and J shed 7 bases, with 13 bases lying between them. The CDR3 has 14 residues. Germline CDR1 reads MNHEY; CDR2 reads SMNVEV (reference sequence).

Details on this clonotype: No conserved phenylalanine or tryptophan is present at the end of the CDR3, so a read error is the likely explanation. It is unclear where the CDR3 begins or ends on the DNA, so no DNA is shown, and the CDR3 is as TCRdb lists it. The chain combines TRBV4-2 with TRBJ1-1. Both ends counted, the CDR3 spans 16 residues. The germline CDR1 and CDR2 sequences are LGHNA and YNFKEQ. The CDR3 is CASSQETRLLNTEGFV.

In this sample, this clonotype turned up many times. The chain recombines TRBV12-3 or TRBV12-4 with TRBJ2-7; D is uncertain. The germline V and J ends were trimmed by 2 bases and 2 bases, with 10 bases remaining between them. There are 14 residues in the CDR3. The CDR3 DNA sequence: TGTGCCAGCAGTTTATTGGGAACCACCTACGAGCAGTACTTC. Protein: CASSLLGTTYEQYF.

On this clonotype: This could be a read error, since a much larger clone is one nucleotide away. The rearrangement joins TRBV20-1 to TRBJ1-1, with TRBD1 matching 7 bases. V lost 7 bases and J lost 5; bases outside the gene matches: 7. Germline V gives CDR1 DFQATT, CDR2 SNEGSKA (reference sequence). The CDR3 is 12 residues long. This CDR3 is CSVRGRGTEAFF. CDR3 sequence (DNA): TGCAGTGTTAGGGGCAGGGGGACTGAAGCTTTCTTT.

This clonotype has ten or more counts. The chain joins TRBV15 to TRBJ1-1, with unresolved D. This CDR3 is 14 amino acids long. V was shortened by 0 bases and J by 1 base, with 6 bases between the two germline ends. CDR1 is LNHNV and CDR2 is YYDKDF in the germline V gene (reference sequence). The CDR3 loop is CATSRDLTNTEAFF. CDR3 coding DNA: TGTGCCACCAGCAGAGATCTAACGAACACTGAAGCTTTCTTT.

This clonotype was observed many times. The rearrangement uses TRBV7-2 and TRBJ2-1; 10 bases are shared with TRBD2. Germline lookup yields CDR1 SGHTA and CDR2 FQGNSA. The CDR3 is 15 residues long. With V trimmed by 3 bases and J by 7 bases, 6 bases remained unmatched. CDR3 amino acids: CASSFPGLARNEQFF. The CDR3 nucleotides are TGTGCCAGCAGCTTTCCGGGACTAGCGAGGAATGAGCAGTTCTTC. The full variable domain, with the rest looked up from reference TRBV7-2 and TRBJ2-1, is GAGVSQSPSNKVTEKGKDVELRCDPISGHTALYWYRQSLGQGLEFLIYFQGNSAPDKSGLPSDRFSAERTGGSVSTLTIQRTQQEDSAVYLCASSFPGLARNEQFFGPGTRLTVL.

This clonotype came up a few times. The chain joins TRBV3-1 to TRBJ2-5; 10 bases line up with TRBD2. The CDR3 covers 16 residues. The J segment lost 4 bases and the V segment lost 0 bases, leaving 5 bases of the junction unmatched. Germline-derived CDR1 and CDR2 are LGHDT and YNNKEL (reference sequence). The CDR3 reads CASSQDEASGRETQYF. The CDR3 region has the DNA TGTGCCAGCAGCCAAGATGAGGCTAGCGGGAGAGAGACCCAGTACTTC.

The table lists this clonotype with many counts. This chain links TRBV18 with TRBJ2-7, with a possible D match to TRBD2 (6 bases). Germline V lookup: CDR1 KGHSH, CDR2 LQKENI. The CDR3 covers 15 residues. The V end lost 6 bases, the J end lost 6 bases, and 21 bases lay between the germline ends. CDR3 region: CASSPERASLGEQYF. DNA for the CDR3: TGTGCCAGCTCCCCGGAGCGGGCCTCCCTCGGCGAGCAGTACTTC. Drawing the rest from reference TRBV18 and TRBJ2-7, the complete variable domain is NAGVMQNPRHLVRRRGQEARLRCSPMKGHSHVYWYRQLPEEGLKFMVYLQKENIIDESGMPKERFSAEFPKEGPSILRIQQVVRGDSAAYFCASSPERASLGEQYFGPGTRLTVT.

The sample holds many counts of this clonotype. J is TRBJ2-2 and V is TRBV12-3 or TRBV12-4, with D hard to call. The V gene lost 1 base and the J gene lost 1 base, with 7 bases spanning the gap. The CDR3 is 15 amino acids. CDR3 nucleotide sequence: TGTGCCAGCAGTTTAGGTGTCTTGAACACCGGGGAGCTGTTTTTT. Protein sequence: CASSLGVLNTGELFF.

The chain links TRBV19 to TRBJ1-1; maybe TRBD1 (6 bases). Germline CDR1 LNHDA, CDR2 SQIVND (reference sequence). V lost 8 bases to trimming and J lost 5 bases, with 21 bases between them. This CDR3 is built from 15 residues. This chain's CDR3 is CASLPVRGIGTEAFF. The CDR3 bases are TGTGCCAGTCTCCCGGTTAGGGGGATAGGGACTGAAGCTTTCTTT. Drawing the rest from reference TRBV19 and TRBJ1-1, the complete variable domain is DGGITQSPKYLFRKEGQNVTLSCEQNLNHDAMYWYRQDPGQGLRLIYYSQIVNDFQKGDIAEGYSVSREKKESFPLTVTSAQKNPTAFYLCASLPVRGIGTEAFFGQGTRLTVV.

This clonotype was observed at least ten times. This chain connects TRBV12-3 or TRBV12-4 to TRBJ1-2; the D gene is possibly TRBD1 (5 bases). This CDR3 has 15 residues. Trimming removed 3 bases at V and 1 base at J, with 12 bases between. The CDR3 bases are TGTGCCAGCAGTTTTGTGGGGGAGAATAACTATGGCTACACCTTC. The encoded protein is CASSFVGENNYGYTF.

This clonotype was seen many times. The CDR3 DNA reads as TGTGCCTGGGATCGTAACGGGGGCTTGGATACGCAGTATTTT. This codes for CAWDRNGGLDTQYF. The V call is TRBV30, the J call TRBJ2-3; D may match TRBD1 or TRBD2 (6 bases each). The V gene lost 5 bases and the J gene lost 6 bases, with 18 bases spanning the gap. CDR1 GTSNPN and CDR2 SVGIG come from the germline V gene (reference sequence). CDR3 length: 14 amino acids.

The chain couples TRBV2 to TRBJ1-6; TRBD1 aligns across 9 bases. Germline CDR1 reads SNHLY; CDR2 reads FYNNEI. The CDR3 totals 16 residues. V was clipped by 3 bases and J by 8 bases; unmatched bases: 8. CDR3 nucleotides: TGTGCCAGCAGTGAGGAGACAGGGGGTTCGGATTCACCCCTCCACTTT. It is translated as CASSEETGGSDSPLHF.

This clonotype has more than one count but fewer than ten. This chain uses TRBV20-1 with TRBJ2-7; 7 nucleotides agree with TRBD1. The CDR3 loop spans 14 amino acids. Per the germline V gene, CDR1 is DFQATT and CDR2 is SNEGSKA (reference sequence). V shed 2 bases and J 5 bases; nucleotides not matched to a gene: 9. CDR3 protein: CSARRGGTYNEQYF. DNA of the CDR3: TGCAGTGCTAGAAGAGGGGGCACCTACAACGAGCAGTACTTC.

V usage is TRBV6-5 and J usage is TRBJ2-2; TRBD2 aligns across 8 bases. Per the germline V gene, CDR1 is MNHEY and CDR2 is SVGAGI. J gave up 7 bases and V 6 bases, and 10 bases lay outside the gene matches. The CDR3 length is 15 residues. The CDR3 sequence: CASRLLAEGGGELFF. For the CDR3, the DNA is TGTGCCAGCAGATTACTAGCGGAGGGGGGCGGGGAGCTGTTTTTT.

The chain combines TRBV3-1 with TRBJ2-7; 9 bases map to TRBD2. CDR3 length: 12 amino acids. The V and J ends lost 9 bases and 0 bases, in that order; junction bases with no gene match: 0. Germline lookup yields CDR1 LGHDT and CDR2 YNNKEL (reference sequence). CDR3 DNA: TGTGCCAGGACTAGCGGCTCCTACGAGCAGTACTTC. This codes for CARTSGSYEQYF.

This clonotype has more than one count but fewer than ten. The rearrangement joins TRBV18 to TRBJ2-2; D remains unclear. The germline V and J ends were trimmed by 4 bases and 2 bases, with 14 bases remaining between them. The CDR3 is 16 amino acids. CDR1 KGHSH and CDR2 LQKENI come from the germline V gene. The DNA of the CDR3 is TGTGCCAGCTCACGTCTGTCCGGCCCCAACACCGGGGAGCTGTTTTTT. Translating gives CASSRLSGPNTGELFF.

This clonotype was counted ten times or more. V usage is TRBV24-1 and J usage is TRBJ2-2; 7 nucleotides match TRBD1. Trimming took 7 bases from V and 1 from J; bases not matched to a gene: 5. Germline-derived CDR1 and CDR2 are KGHDR and SFDVKD. The CDR3 covers 15 residues. The chain's CDR3 is CATRAGTVNTGELFF. The CDR3 DNA sequence: TGTGCCACCAGGGCCGGGACAGTGAACACCGGGGAGCTGTTTTTT.